This entry is about one T cell receptor (beta chain). Authors' methods: The authors estimated nucleated cell counts from reference gene primer amplification. TCRdb's copy holds only in-frame clones and misses some; the assay was immunoSEQ multiplex PCR. For V, J and clone size, that table is used; D and trimming come from the DNA. The sample lists just under 350,000 clones; about 93% were seen once. The source of the sample is a study of blood T cell repertoires in COVID-19. Background on the study: The origin of the acute and convalescent COVID-19 samples was the United States, Italy and Spain. The cDNA or gDNA used as material had been derived from T cells, B-cell-depleted T cells, or PBMCs.

The TCR was taken from a woman aged 18-30 years who had recovered from COVID-19. Material for sequencing was peripheral blood.

CDR3 nucleotides: TGTGCCAGTAGTTTCGGGACTAGCGGGAGTCACTTCCTGAACACCGGGGAGCTGTTTTTT. This sequence encodes CASSFGTSGSHFLNTGELFF. The V call is TRBV19, the J call TRBJ2-2, with 14 bases identical to TRBD2. There are 20 residues in the CDR3. The V gene's germline CDR1 is LNHDA and CDR2 SQIVND (reference sequence). J lost 1 base, V lost 5 bases, and 12 bases had no gene match.